This is a list of T cell receptor beta chains from one sample in a study of T cells in Graves' hyperthyroidism and ophthalmopathy. TCRdb used MiXCR to reprocess the multiplex PCR reads, holding one entry per CDR3 protein. The data show about 360,000 distinct CDR3 sequences, less than 15% seen once. Sequencing used blood. These receptors were taken from a woman under 30 with Graves' hyperthyroidism. The CDR3 runs from the conserved cysteine through the conserved F or W. A D gene is named only where the DNA matches it firmly. Size is omitted from some rows. Given values are once, few, many or a class for expanded clones.

many	TRBV3-1	TRBJ1-2	-	TGTGCCAGCAAAGGTAGACCAGACGGAGGCTACACCTTC	CASKGRPDGGYTF
few	TRBV28	TRBJ2-1	-	TGTGCCAGCAGTCTCGACGGTGAGCAGTTCTTC	CASSLDGEQFF
-	TRBV20-1	TRBJ2-1	-	TGCAGTGCTAGAGCGATAGGGAGCTCCTACAATGAGCAGTTCTTC	CSARAIGSSYNEQFF
many	TRBV28	TRBJ1-6	TRBD1	TGTGCCAGCACCCTAGGGACAGGGAGATCACCCCTCCACTTT	CASTLGTGRSPLHF
-	TRBV7-3	TRBJ1-2	TRBD1	TGTGCCAGCAGCCGGTTTCAGGGGGTTCGTGGCTACACCTTC	CASSRFQGVRGYTF
once	TRBV7-2	TRBJ2-2	TRBD2	TGTGCCAGCAGCTTAGAAGCCACGGGGGGGACCGGGGAGCTGTTTTTT	CASSLEATGGTGELFF
-	TRBV10-2	TRBJ1-3	TRBD1	TGCGCCAGCAGTGAAGCCGGGACAGGGGCTGGAAACACCATATATTTT	CASSEAGTGAGNTIYF
-	TRBV7-9	TRBJ2-3	-	TGTGCCAGCATCCCGGGCCAGGGAGAGTATAGCACAGATACGCAGTATTTT	CASIPGQGEYSTDTQYF
many	TRBV27	TRBJ2-6	-	TGTGCCAGTATGAACGAGGGACTTGGGGCCAACGTCCTGACTTTC	CASMNEGLGANVLTF
many	TRBV2	TRBJ2-1	TRBD2	TGTGCCAGCAGCGTCACTAGCGGAGGCTACAATGAGCAGTTCTTC	CASSVTSGGYNEQFF
-	TRBV19	TRBJ1-6	-	TGTGCCAGTAGTATGAGACAGCTGGTCCATAATTCACCCCTCCACTTT	CASSMRQLVHNSPLHF
many	TRBV7-9	TRBJ2-1	-	TGTGCCAGCAGCTCGGACAGCTCCTACAATGAGCAGTTCTTC	CASSSDSSYNEQFF
many	TRBV28	TRBJ2-5	-	TGTGCCAGCAGTTTACTTGTACAGGCTTACCAAGAGACCCAGTACTTC	CASSLLVQAYQETQYF
-	TRBV12-3/TRBV12-4	TRBJ2-1	-	TGTGCCAGCAGCCGGGGGCCTCCCTACAATGAGCAGTTCTTC	CASSRGPPYNEQFF
many	TRBV20-1	TRBJ2-7	-	TGCAGTGCTAGACGGCCGACCCTCGACTACGAGCAGTACTTC	CSARRPTLDYEQYF
many	TRBV11-2	TRBJ2-1	-	TGTGCCAGCAGCTTCGGCTCCTACAATGAGCAGTTCTTC	CASSFGSYNEQFF
many	TRBV6-1	TRBJ2-1	TRBD1	TGTGCCAGCAATCGGGACAGGGGGAATGAGCAGTTCTTC	CASNRDRGNEQFF